A selection of T cell receptor beta chains follows, all from one sample in a study of spatial heterogeneity in lung cancer. Each CDR3 protein is one row after TCRdb ran MiXCR on the 5' RACE reads. The data hold 20,000 to 25,000 distinct CDR3 sequences, with approximately 15% observed a single time. Here the sequenced sample was lung tumor tissue, taken at surgery. These TCRs come from a female donor with early-stage non-small cell lung cancer. CDR3s include the opening cysteine and the closing phenylalanine or tryptophan. The D gene is left open where the match is weak. The size entry is marked missing in some rows and otherwise reads once, few, many or a size class.

abundance: .; d_gene: .; j_gene: TRBJ2-1; v_gene: TRBV20-1; CDR3nt: TGCAGTGCTCCGGCGGTAGCGTGGTTAAATGAGCAGTTCTTC; CDR3aa: CSAPAVAWLNEQFF
abundance: few; d_gene: .; j_gene: TRBJ2-3; v_gene: TRBV5-1; CDR3nt: TGCGCCAGCAGCTCCCGGACCCAATCCACAGATACGCAGTATTTT; CDR3aa: CASSSRTQSTDTQYF
abundance: few; d_gene: .; j_gene: TRBJ2-1; v_gene: TRBV28; CDR3nt: TGTGCCAGCAGTTTTTGGTTGGGGAACAATGAGCAGTTCTTC; CDR3aa: CASSFWLGNNEQFF
abundance: many; d_gene: .; j_gene: TRBJ2-7; v_gene: TRBV9; CDR3nt: TGTGCCAGCAGCGGAGAACAGGGCGACGAGCAGTACTTC; CDR3aa: CASSGEQGDEQYF
abundance: many; d_gene: .; j_gene: TRBJ2-3; v_gene: TRBV9; CDR3nt: TGTGCCAGCAGCGCGGATCTCACAGATACGCAGTATTTT; CDR3aa: CASSADLTDTQYF
abundance: many; d_gene: .; j_gene: TRBJ2-7; v_gene: TRBV14; CDR3nt: TGTGCCAGCAGCCAAGAGTTACGGTACGAGCAGTACTTC; CDR3aa: CASSQELRYEQYF
abundance: .; d_gene: .; j_gene: TRBJ2-1; v_gene: TRBV24-1; CDR3nt: TGTGCCACCAGTCATCGTAATTGGCAGTTCTTC; CDR3aa: CATSHRNWQFF
abundance: many; d_gene: TRBD2; j_gene: TRBJ2-2; v_gene: TRBV7-3; CDR3nt: TGTGCCAGCAGCACGGGACTAGGCGACACCGGGGAGCTGTTTTTT; CDR3aa: CASSTGLGDTGELFF
abundance: many; d_gene: .; j_gene: TRBJ2-5; v_gene: TRBV5-5; CDR3nt: TGTGCCAGCAGCCGGGACCGGCAAGAGACCCAGTACTTC; CDR3aa: CASSRDRQETQYF
abundance: medium-sized; d_gene: TRBD2; j_gene: TRBJ2-2; v_gene: TRBV7-9; CDR3nt: TGTGCCAGCAGGGGAGGGCCAGATGACACCGGGGAGCTGTTTTTT; CDR3aa: CASRGGPDDTGELFF
abundance: medium-sized; d_gene: TRBD1; j_gene: TRBJ2-7; v_gene: TRBV5-1; CDR3nt: TGCGCCAGCAGCTTACCGGGACAGCCCTACGAGCAGTACTTC; CDR3aa: CASSLPGQPYEQYF
abundance: many; d_gene: TRBD2; j_gene: TRBJ2-3; v_gene: TRBV7-9; CDR3nt: TGTGCCAGCAGCATTCCACTAGCGGGACGCACAGATACGCAGTATTTT; CDR3aa: CASSIPLAGRTDTQYF
abundance: medium-sized; d_gene: TRBD1; j_gene: TRBJ2-7; v_gene: TRBV20-1; CDR3nt: TGCAGTGCTACGAACAGGGGCTACGAGCAGTACTTC; CDR3aa: CSATNRGYEQYF
abundance: medium-sized; d_gene: .; j_gene: TRBJ2-7; v_gene: TRBV7-8; CDR3nt: TGTGCCAGCAGCTTAGTAGGCAGCTCCTACGAGCAGTACTTC; CDR3aa: CASSLVGSSYEQYF
abundance: many; d_gene: .; j_gene: TRBJ2-3; v_gene: TRBV11-2; CDR3nt: TGTGCCAGCAGCCCCCCTGTGGGGGACACAGATACGCAGTATTTT; CDR3aa: CASSPPVGDTDTQYF
abundance: few; d_gene: .; j_gene: TRBJ2-7; v_gene: TRBV7-8; CDR3nt: TGTGCCAGCAGCTTAGACGTCGACTACGAGCAGTACTTC; CDR3aa: CASSLDVDYEQYF
abundance: .; d_gene: TRBD2; j_gene: TRBJ2-1; v_gene: TRBV20-1; CDR3nt: TGCAGTGCGGGCGGGGGGCTTCCTAGCTCCTACAATGAGCAGTTCTTC; CDR3aa: CSAGGGLPSSYNEQFF
abundance: .; d_gene: TRBD2; j_gene: TRBJ2-2; v_gene: TRBV6-5; CDR3nt: TGTGCCACCCTCGGACTAGCGGGGAACACCGGGGAGCTGTTTTTT; CDR3aa: CATLGLAGNTGELFF
abundance: many; d_gene: .; j_gene: TRBJ2-3; v_gene: TRBV19; CDR3nt: TGTGCCAGTAGTATAGATCCGACAGATACGCAGTATTTT; CDR3aa: CASSIDPTDTQYF
abundance: many; d_gene: .; j_gene: TRBJ2-2; v_gene: TRBV5-4; CDR3nt: TGTGCCAGCAGCTTCTCGGGACCGAGGAACACCGGGGAGCTGTTTTTT; CDR3aa: CASSFSGPRNTGELFF
abundance: .; d_gene: TRBD2; j_gene: TRBJ2-7; v_gene: TRBV19; CDR3nt: TGTGCCAGTAGCACTAGCGGGAGAATCGAGCAGTACTTC; CDR3aa: CASSTSGRIEQYF
abundance: .; d_gene: .; j_gene: TRBJ2-7; v_gene: TRBV5-4; CDR3nt: TGTGCCAGCAGCTTCCCCGGCAGGGTGGGCGAGCAGTACTTC; CDR3aa: CASSFPGRVGEQYF
abundance: .; d_gene: .; j_gene: TRBJ1-6; v_gene: TRBV18; CDR3nt: TGTGCCAGCTCACCACGGGCGAGCTCCTATAATTCACCCCTCCACTTT; CDR3aa: CASSPRASSYNSPLHF
abundance: many; d_gene: TRBD1; j_gene: TRBJ2-1; v_gene: TRBV20-1; CDR3nt: TGCAGTGCTTCCCCACAAGTAACCGGGACAGGGAAGAATGAGCAGTTCTTC; CDR3aa: CSASPQVTGTGKNEQFF
abundance: many; d_gene: TRBD1; j_gene: TRBJ2-5; v_gene: TRBV7-2; CDR3nt: TGTGCCAGCAGCTTCGGACAGGGGCCGAAGACCCAGTACTTC; CDR3aa: CASSFGQGPKTQYF
abundance: .; d_gene: .; j_gene: TRBJ2-2; v_gene: TRBV7-9; CDR3nt: TGTGCCAGCTCGGTTGACACCGGGGAGCTGTTTTTT; CDR3aa: CASSVDTGELFF
abundance: many; d_gene: TRBD2; j_gene: TRBJ2-7; v_gene: TRBV7-2; CDR3nt: TGTGCCAGCAGCTACCAGGGAGGGCTCGAGCAGTACTTC; CDR3aa: CASSYQGGLEQYF